This note documents a single T cell receptor (beta chain) sequence. These data come from a study of T cells after yellow fever vaccination. V was shortened by 2 bases and J by 0 bases, with 14 bases between the two germline ends. Germline CDR1 MNHEY, CDR2 SVGAGI. The CDR3 has 18 amino acids. Making TCR cDNA involved 5'RACE template switching, which added UMIs and a universal primer site. Via MiXCR, TCRdb re-called the 5' RACE reads, giving one row per CDR3 protein. The sample lists 150,000 to 200,000 distinct CDR3 sequences; about a tenth were seen once. The chain carries TRBV6-5 and TRBJ2-6; possibly TRBD1 or TRBD2 for D (5 bases each). The sequence derives from a man younger than 30 who received the YFV17D yellow fever vaccine. The sequenced sample was CD8+ T cells sorted from PBMCs, obtained 45 days after the yellow fever booster vaccination. The CDR3 bases are TGTGCCAGCAGTTACCTAGCTCCGACAGCCTCTGGGGCCAACGTCCTGACTTTC. Encoded protein: CASSYLAPTASGANVLTF.